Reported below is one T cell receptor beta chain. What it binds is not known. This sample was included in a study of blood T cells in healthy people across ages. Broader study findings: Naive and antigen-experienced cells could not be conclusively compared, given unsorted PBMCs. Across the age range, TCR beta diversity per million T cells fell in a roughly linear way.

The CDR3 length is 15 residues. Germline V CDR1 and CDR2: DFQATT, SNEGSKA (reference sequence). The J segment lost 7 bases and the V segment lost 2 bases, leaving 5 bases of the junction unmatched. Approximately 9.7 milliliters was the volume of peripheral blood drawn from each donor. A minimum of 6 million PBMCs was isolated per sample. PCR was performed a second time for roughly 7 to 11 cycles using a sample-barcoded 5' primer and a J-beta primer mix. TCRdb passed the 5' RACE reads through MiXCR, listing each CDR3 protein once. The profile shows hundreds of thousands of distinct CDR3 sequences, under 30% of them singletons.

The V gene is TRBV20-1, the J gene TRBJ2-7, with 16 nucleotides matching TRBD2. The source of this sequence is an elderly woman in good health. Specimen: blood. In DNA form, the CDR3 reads TGCAGTGCTAGATCGGGACTAGCGGGGGGGAATGAGCAGTACTTC. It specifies CSARSGLAGGNEQYF.